The present T cell receptor beta chain was sequenced within a study of blood T cell repertoires in COVID-19. The assay was immunoSEQ multiplex PCR, and TCRdb's table has in-frame clones only and misses some. Found here are about 210,000 clones, about 83% of them singletons; the top ten hold roughly 8%. The sequenced sample consisted of peripheral blood. The TCR was taken from a woman aged 50 to 65 with acute or convalescent COVID-19.

CDR3 DNA: TGTGCCAGCAGTTTCCCCATGAACACTGAAGCTTTCTTT. Residues: CASSFPMNTEAFF. The chain couples TRBV28 to TRBJ1-1; unclear D gene. Trimming stripped 3 bases from V and 0 bases from J, with 5 bases between. Germline V gene sequence: CDR1 MDHEN, CDR2 SYDVKM. This CDR3 contains 13 residues.